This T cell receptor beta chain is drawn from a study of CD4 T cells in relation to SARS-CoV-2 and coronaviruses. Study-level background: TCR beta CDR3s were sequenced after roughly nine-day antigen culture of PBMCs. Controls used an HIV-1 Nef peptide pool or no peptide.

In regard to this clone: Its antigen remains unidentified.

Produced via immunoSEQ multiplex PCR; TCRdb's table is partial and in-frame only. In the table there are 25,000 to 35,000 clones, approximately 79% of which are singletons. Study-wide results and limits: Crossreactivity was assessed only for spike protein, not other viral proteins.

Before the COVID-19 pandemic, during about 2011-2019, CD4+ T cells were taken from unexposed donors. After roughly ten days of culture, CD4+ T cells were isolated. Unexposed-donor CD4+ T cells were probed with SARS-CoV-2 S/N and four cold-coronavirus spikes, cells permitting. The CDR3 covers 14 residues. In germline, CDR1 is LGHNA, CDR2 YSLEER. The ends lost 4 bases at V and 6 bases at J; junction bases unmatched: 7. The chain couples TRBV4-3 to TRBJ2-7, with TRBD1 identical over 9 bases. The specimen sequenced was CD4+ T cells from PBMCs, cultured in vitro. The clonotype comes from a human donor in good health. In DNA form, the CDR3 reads TGCGCCAGCAGCCCGGGACAGGGCCGGATCGAGCAGTACTTC. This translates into CASSPGQGRIEQYF.